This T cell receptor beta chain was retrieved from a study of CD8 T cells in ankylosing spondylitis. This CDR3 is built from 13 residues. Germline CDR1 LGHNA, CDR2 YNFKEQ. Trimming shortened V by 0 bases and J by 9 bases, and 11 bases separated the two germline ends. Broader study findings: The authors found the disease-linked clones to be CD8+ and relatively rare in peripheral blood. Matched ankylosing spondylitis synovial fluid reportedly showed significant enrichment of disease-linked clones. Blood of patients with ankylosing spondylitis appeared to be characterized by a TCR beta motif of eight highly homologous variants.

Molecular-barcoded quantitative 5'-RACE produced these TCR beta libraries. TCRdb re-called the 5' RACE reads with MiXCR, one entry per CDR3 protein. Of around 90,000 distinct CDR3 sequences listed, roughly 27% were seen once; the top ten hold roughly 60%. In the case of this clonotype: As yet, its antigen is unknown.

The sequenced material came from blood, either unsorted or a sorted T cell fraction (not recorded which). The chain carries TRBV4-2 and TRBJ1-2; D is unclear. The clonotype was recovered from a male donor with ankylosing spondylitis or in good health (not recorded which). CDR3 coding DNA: TGTGCCAGCAGCCAAGAAGAAGAAATGAGCTACACCTTC. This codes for CASSQEEEMSYTF.